This entry lists 29 T cell receptor beta chains sequenced from one sample in a study of neurological immune-mediated disorders. TCRdb fed the 5' RACE reads into MiXCR, producing one record per CDR3 protein. Counted here are roughly 61,000 distinct CDR3 sequences, around 24% occurring once; the ten biggest clones make up about 5%. Regarding time point: technical triplicate 2. Sequencing input: PBMCs. These receptors were taken from a man between 60 and 75 years old with HTLV-1-associated myelopathy (HAM/TSP).

This clonotype showed up many times. The chain uses TRBV20-1 and TRBJ2-1, with 15 nucleotides matching TRBD2. V was pared by 0 bases and J by 4 bases, with 4 bases of the junction left unmatched. The germline V gene encodes CDR1 DFQATT and CDR2 SNEGSKA (reference sequence). The length of the CDR3 is 17 residues. The CDR3 DNA reads TGCAGTGCTAGAGAGGGGACTAGCGGGAGGAATTACAATGAGCAGTTCTTC. Its translation is CSAREGTSGRNYNEQFF.

This clonotype has ten or more counts. The V and J genes are TRBV5-1 and TRBJ2-1; 10 bases map to TRBD1. Germline CDR1 and CDR2: SGHRS and YFSETQ. With V trimmed by 0 bases and J by 6 bases, 3 bases remained unmatched. The CDR3 is made up of 15 amino acids. The CDR3 sequence is CASSLEDRGVNEQFF. The CDR3 nucleotides are TGCGCCAGCAGCTTGGAGGACAGGGGGGTCAATGAGCAGTTCTTC.

In its sample, this clonotype was seen many times. This chain uses TRBV5-1 with TRBJ2-7; D gene uncertain. Between the trimmed V and J ends, which lost 0 bases and 0 bases, there was a span of 10 bases. The CDR3 contains 15 residues. CDR1 and CDR2 from the germline V gene are SGHRS and YFSETQ. The CDR3 sequence is CASSLDGRSSYEQYF. The DNA for the CDR3 is TGCGCCAGCAGCTTGGACGGTCGGAGCTCCTACGAGCAGTACTTC.

The table lists this clonotype with many counts. The chain joins TRBV5-1 to TRBJ2-3, with D uncertain. The length of the CDR3 is 14 residues. Germline V gives CDR1 SGHRS, CDR2 YFSETQ. The ends were cut back, 6 bases at V and 5 bases at J, with 16 bases in the middle. CDR3 nucleotides: TGCGCCAGCAAGTCCGGGCGATTCGGAGATACGCAGTATTTT. Translation gives CASKSGRFGDTQYF. Combining the CDR3 with reference TRBV5-1 and TRBJ2-3 gives the whole variable domain KAGVTQTPRYLIKTRGQQVTLSCSPISGHRSVSWYQQTPGQGLQFLFEYFSETQRNKGNFPGRFSGRQFSNSRSEMNVSTLELGDSALYLCASKSGRFGDTQYFGPGTRLTVL.

This clonotype was counted ten times or more. The rearrangement joins TRBV20-1 to TRBJ1-5, with TRBD1 matching over 8 bases. Germline lookup yields CDR1 DFQATT and CDR2 SNEGSKA (reference sequence). The CDR3 spans 13 residues. The junction had 3 bases not matched to a gene; V was cut back by 4 bases and J by 4 bases. The CDR3 sequence: CSAIWTGNQPQHF. The CDR3 DNA sequence: TGCAGTGCTATCTGGACAGGGAATCAGCCCCAGCATTTT.

This clonotype was recorded many times. V and J are TRBV20-1 and TRBJ2-7; 10 nucleotides line up with TRBD1. CDR3 length equals 13 residues. Per the germline V gene, CDR1 is DFQATT and CDR2 is SNEGSKA (reference sequence). V trimming: 6 bases; J trimming: 3 bases; junction bases outside the gene matches: 5. CDR3 nucleotides: TGCAGTGCCCCGGGACAGGGGTTCTACGAGCAGTACTTC. Residues: CSAPGQGFYEQYF.

Many counts were recorded for this clonotype. J is TRBJ2-7 and V is TRBV6-6; 8 bases are shared with TRBD1. Germline V gene lookup returns CDR1 MNHNY and CDR2 SVGAGI (reference sequence). Trimming at V came to 5 bases and at J to 6 bases, leaving 3 bases not matched to a gene. The CDR3 extends over 12 amino acids. In DNA form, the CDR3 reads TGTGCCAGCAGTACCCAGGGGGCCGAGCAGTACTTC. Residues: CASSTQGAEQYF.

This clonotype occurred many times. This sequence joins TRBV3-1 and TRBJ1-4, with D unresolved. The CDR3 contains 13 residues. The germline CDR1 and CDR2 sequences are LGHDT and YNNKEL (reference sequence). Trimming took 3 bases from V and 7 from J, leaving 9 bases between them. The CDR3 loop is CASSQLRTEKLFF. CDR3 nucleotide sequence: TGTGCCAGCAGCCAGTTGAGAACTGAAAAACTGTTTTTT.

The chain recombines TRBV6-6 with TRBJ2-7; a possible D gene is TRBD2 (6 bases). This CDR3 comprises 14 residues. The germline gives CDR1 MNHNY, CDR2 SVGAGI (reference sequence). The germline V and J ends were trimmed by 7 bases and 3 bases, with 16 bases remaining between them. CDR3 sequence reads: CASKYGGSSYEQYF. The CDR3 DNA follows: TGTGCCAGCAAATACGGGGGTTCCAGCTACGAGCAGTACTTC.

At least ten counts were recorded for this clonotype. V and J are TRBV7-2 and TRBJ2-2; 9 bases are a match to TRBD1. Germline V gene lookup returns CDR1 SGHTA and CDR2 FQGNSA. V lost 5 bases and J lost 4; bases outside the gene matches: 5. CDR3 length equals 15 residues. The CDR3 region is CASSQQGAVTGELFF. DNA of the CDR3: TGTGCCAGCAGCCAACAGGGGGCGGTCACCGGGGAGCTGTTTTTT.

V and J are TRBV20-1 and TRBJ2-1; the D is unclear. Germline assignment: CDR1 DFQATT and CDR2 SNEGSKA (reference sequence). Deletions cut 2 bases from V and 0 bases from J, with 20 bases between. The CDR3 consists of 18 residues. The CDR3 nucleotides are TGCAGTGCTAGATCTGAGAGAACATCCATCTTCTCCTACAATGAGCAGTTCTTC. Translated: CSARSERTSIFSYNEQFF.

In its sample, this clonotype was seen many times. The chain recombines TRBV10-3 with TRBJ2-2; 10 positions match TRBD2. J was trimmed by 5 bases and V by 6 bases; bases with no gene match: 6. The CDR3 is made up of 15 amino acids. In germline, CDR1 is ENHRY, CDR2 SYGVKD. The CDR3 is CAIRGGTSATGELFF. CDR3 nucleotides: TGTGCCATCAGGGGAGGGACTAGCGCTACCGGGGAGCTGTTTTTT.

Many counts were recorded for this clonotype. The V call is TRBV20-1, the J call TRBJ2-5; D not resolved. This CDR3 has 13 amino acids. CDR1 DFQATT and CDR2 SNEGSKA come from the germline V gene (reference sequence). With 5 bases removed from V and 9 bases from J, the gap between germline ends came to 19 bases. CDR3 DNA sequence: TGCAGTGCTGATCGGACCTCCCCTAAGGCCCAGTACTTC. Protein: CSADRTSPKAQYF.

This clonotype was detected ten times or more. The chain combines TRBV7-9 with TRBJ2-3; TRBD2 matches 13 bases. Trimming cost V 4 bases and J 4 bases; bases outside gene matches: 20. CDR1 and CDR2 (germline): SEHNR, FQNEAQ (reference sequence). There are 21 residues in the CDR3. The CDR3 DNA sequence: TGTGCCAGCAGCTCCCCTCGAAGACCCCCGGGACTAGCGGGATGGGCAGATACGCAGTATTTT. Translation: CASSSPRRPPGLAGWADTQYF. Combining the CDR3 with reference TRBV7-9 and TRBJ2-3 gives the whole variable domain DTGVSQNPRHKITKRGQNVTFRCDPISEHNRLYWYRQTLGQGPEFLTYFQNEAQLEKSRLLSDRFSAERPKGSFSTLEIQRTEQGDSAMYLCASSSPRRPPGLAGWADTQYFGPGTRLTVL.

This chain links TRBV7-2 with TRBJ1-2, with D possibly matching TRBD1 (6 bases). V lost 7 bases and J lost 0, with 18 bases in between. This CDR3 region has 16 residues. Germline V CDR1 and CDR2: SGHTA, FQGNSA. The chain's CDR3 is CASNLRWGTSNYGYTF. The CDR3 nucleotides read TGTGCCAGCAACCTAAGGTGGGGGACATCTAACTATGGCTACACCTTC. The full variable domain, rest sourced from reference TRBV7-2 and TRBJ1-2, is GAGVSQSPSNKVTEKGKDVELRCDPISGHTALYWYRQSLGQGLEFLIYFQGNSAPDKSGLPSDRFSAERTGGSVSTLTIQRTQQEDSAVYLCASNLRWGTSNYGYTFGSGTRLTVV.

This clonotype was found many times. This sequence joins TRBV5-5 and TRBJ2-1; 12 positions agree with TRBD2. Per germline, CDR1 SGHKS and CDR2 YYEKEE (reference sequence). Unmatched junction bases numbered 3, after V lost 1 base and J lost 1 base. This CDR3 region has 17 residues. The CDR3 DNA follows: TGTGCCAGCAGCTTGATGACTAGCGGGAGTTCCTACAATGAGCAGTTCTTC. Encoded protein: CASSLMTSGSSYNEQFF.

On this clonotype itself: One junction end disagrees with the germline gene, perhaps due to a read error. The rearrangement links TRBV5-1 to TRBJ1-1; D remains ambiguous. Germline CDR1 is SGHRS and CDR2 is YFSETQ. CDR3 size: 14 residues. CDR3 residues: CASSQGRMNTEASF. CDR3 DNA sequence: TGCGCCAGCAGCCAAGGAAGAATGAACACTGAAGCTTCTTTT.

This clonotype was detected ten times or more. The chain carries TRBV5-1 and TRBJ1-2; perhaps TRBD1 as D (6 bases). This CDR3 is 14 amino acids long. Germline V gives CDR1 SGHRS, CDR2 YFSETQ. V shed 3 bases and J shed 6 bases, with 15 bases lying between them. The CDR3 reads CASSSLQGGNGYTF. The CDR3 DNA reads as TGCGCCAGCAGCTCCTTACAGGGTGGGAATGGCTACACCTTC.

This clonotype was seen ten or more times. The chain employs TRBV29-1 and TRBJ1-2, with 7 bases matching TRBD1. Germline CDR1 SQVTM, CDR2 ANQGSEA. This CDR3 is built from 14 residues. V shed 4 bases, J shed 0 bases, and the junction held 5 bases outside the gene matches. The CDR3 loop reads CSVARDSANYGYTF. CDR3 coding DNA: TGCAGCGTTGCCCGGGACAGCGCTAACTATGGCTACACCTTC.

Notes on this clonotype: A clone one base away is much larger, so this may be a read error. The V and J genes are TRBV6-2 or TRBV6-3 and TRBJ2-5, with D uncertain. The CDR3 totals 13 residues. The V and J ends lost 2 bases and 7 bases respectively, with 11 bases between them. In germline, CDR1 is MNHEY, CDR2 SVGEGT. The CDR3 here is CASSYLMIVTQYF. CDR3 sequence (DNA): TGTGCCAGCAGTTACCTTATGATCGTGACCCAGTACTTC.

In this sample, this clonotype turned up many times. V is TRBV12-3 or TRBV12-4 and J is TRBJ2-1; TRBD1 is a possible D gene (5 bases). The V end was cut by 0 bases, the J end by 0 bases, with 6 bases between. The CDR3 loop spans 15 amino acids. The CDR3 spells CASSLAGASYNEQFF. DNA of the CDR3: TGTGCCAGCAGTTTAGCAGGGGCCTCCTACAATGAGCAGTTCTTC.

The genes are TRBV3-1 and TRBJ2-7, with a possible D match to TRBD1 (6 bases). CDR1 and CDR2 (germline): LGHDT, YNNKEL (reference sequence). The CDR3 has 17 amino acids. The ends were cut back, 3 bases at V and 5 bases at J, with 23 bases in the middle. The CDR3 spells CASSHSPGAGEFHEQYF. The CDR3 region has the DNA TGTGCCAGCAGCCACTCTCCAGGGGCAGGGGAGTTCCACGAGCAGTACTTC.

J is TRBJ2-7 and V is TRBV20-1; unclear D gene. Germline V gene lookup returns CDR1 DFQATT and CDR2 SNEGSKA (reference sequence). Trimming cost V 3 bases and J 3 bases, with 9 bases left between them. This CDR3 has 12 amino acids. The CDR3 loop is CSASRPDYEQYF. The DNA of the CDR3 is TGCAGTGCTAGTCGGCCAGACTACGAGCAGTACTTC.

This clonotype was found a few times. The chain joins TRBV7-8 to TRBJ2-1; TRBD2 matches at 8 bases. The V gene's germline CDR1 is SGHVS and CDR2 FQNEAQ. The CDR3 consists of 15 residues. J gave up 2 bases and V 3 bases, and 3 bases lay outside the gene matches. For the CDR3, the DNA is TGTGCCAGCAGCTTGAGCGGGGGAGCCTACAATGAGCAGTTCTTC. Amino acids: CASSLSGGAYNEQFF.

This clonotype was recorded many times. The chain employs TRBV4-1 and TRBJ2-1; D is undetermined. The CDR3 contains 13 residues. The V end lost 7 bases, the J end lost 9 bases, and 16 bases lay between the germline ends. Germline values: CDR1 MGHRA, CDR2 YSYEKL. CDR3 amino acids: CASIDGPSGEQFF. In DNA form, the CDR3 reads TGCGCCAGCATTGACGGGCCTTCTGGTGAGCAGTTCTTC.

This chain connects TRBV15 to TRBJ1-1, with 9 bases fitting TRBD1. This CDR3 has 18 amino acids. The V segment lost 6 bases and the J segment 5 bases; nucleotides outside the gene matches: 19. The V gene's germline CDR1 is LNHNV and CDR2 YYDKDF (reference sequence). Written as DNA, the CDR3 is TGTGCCACCAGTAGCCCCCGGGACAGGGACTTCTTCGCTACTGAAGCTTTCTTT. Its protein is CATSSPRDRDFFATEAFF.

This clonotype was detected ten times or more. The DNA of the CDR3 is TGTGCCAGCAGTCCGAATCCCCTTTCAGGCAATGAGCAGTTCTTC. It yields the protein CASSPNPLSGNEQFF. The rearrangement links TRBV12-3 or TRBV12-4 to TRBJ2-1; no definite D call. V was trimmed by 5 bases and J by 6 bases, leaving 17 bases between them. This CDR3 is 15 amino acids long.

This clonotype was picked up many times. J is TRBJ2-7 and V is TRBV20-1; D unresolved. CDR3 size: 10 residues. V shed 6 bases and J shed 6 bases, with 9 bases lying between them. From germline, CDR1 is DFQATT and CDR2 SNEGSKA (reference sequence). CDR3 coding DNA: TGCAGTGCAGCGAAGGGCGAGCAGTACTTC. Translation gives CSAAKGEQYF.

This clonotype was counted many times. Mismatch with germline at one junction end may stem from a read error. V gene TRBV6-6 combines with J gene TRBJ1-2; D ambiguous. Germline assignment: CDR1 MNHNY and CDR2 SVGAGI (reference sequence). This CDR3 region has 13 residues. CDR3 sequence (DNA): TGTGCCAGCAGTTCCAGCTCGTCGGCTGGCTACACCTTT. It encodes CASSSSSSAGYTF.